One sample yielded the 8 T cell receptor beta chains listed below, sequenced in a study of blood T cell repertoires in COVID-19. Here immunoSEQ multiplex PCR was the method, and the copy in TCRdb shows in-frame clones only, minus some. Here the sample spans 200,000 to 300,000 clones, about nine tenths being singletons. The specimen sequenced was peripheral blood. Source of these receptors: a man younger than 40 with COVID-19, enrolled during active disease.

This chain links TRBV7-3 with TRBJ1-2, with TRBD1 matching over 7 bases. Trimming at V came to 4 bases and at J to 5 bases, leaving 7 bases not matched to a gene. This CDR3 is built from 14 residues. Germline CDR1 reads SGHTA; CDR2 reads FQGTGA. The CDR3 loop reads CASSSGTAEYGYTF. The DNA for the CDR3 is TGTGCCAGCAGCTCCGGGACAGCTGAATATGGCTACACCTTC.

This chain connects TRBV9 to TRBJ1-4; TRBD1 might be the D (5 bases). V was trimmed by 2 bases and J by 7 bases, leaving 15 bases between them. This CDR3 has 15 amino acids. Germline V gene sequence: CDR1 SGDLS, CDR2 YYNGEE. The CDR3 loop reads CASSVSAGTLEKLFF. CDR3 bases: TGTGCCAGCAGCGTTAGTGCGGGGACCCTTGAAAAACTGTTTTTT.

The chain links TRBV29-1 to TRBJ1-2; D gene unclear. Germline CDR1 is SQVTM and CDR2 is ANQGSEA. Trimming cost V 7 bases and J 3 bases, with 12 bases left between them. The CDR3 loop spans 12 amino acids. This CDR3 is CSGSGSDYGYTF. The CDR3 DNA follows: TGCAGCGGCTCGGGGAGCGACTATGGCTACACCTTC.

The rearrangement joins TRBV10-3 to TRBJ1-6, with 7 bases lining up with TRBD1. The V gene's germline CDR1 is ENHRY and CDR2 SYGVKD. This CDR3 is 14 amino acids long. V shed 7 bases, J shed 5 bases, and the junction held 5 bases outside the gene matches. The CDR3 DNA follows: TGTGCCATCACTAGAGACAGGGATAATTCACCCCTCCACTTT. It encodes CAITRDRDNSPLHF.

The chain carries TRBV6-6 and TRBJ1-1, with TRBD1 matching over 12 bases. J gave up 6 bases and V 5 bases, and 4 bases lay outside the gene matches. The length of the CDR3 is 14 residues. The germline CDR1 and CDR2 sequences are MNHNY and SVGAGI (reference sequence). The CDR3 sequence: CASSTGTGGSEAFF. In nucleotides, the CDR3 is TGTGCCAGCAGTACCGGGACAGGGGGCTCTGAAGCTTTCTTT.

This clone was found once. The V call is TRBV19, the J call TRBJ1-2; 9 bases align to TRBD1. The length of the CDR3 is 13 residues. Trimming removed 6 bases from V and 6 bases from J; junction bases left unmatched: 5. Germline CDR1 LNHDA, CDR2 SQIVND (reference sequence). Here the CDR3 DNA reads TGTGCCAGTAGCCCCAGGACAGGGGATGGCTACACCTTC. It translates to CASSPRTGDGYTF. Based on the CDR3 plus reference TRBV19 and TRBJ1-2, the full variable domain is DGGITQSPKYLFRKEGQNVTLSCEQNLNHDAMYWYRQDPGQGLRLIYYSQIVNDFQKGDIAEGYSVSREKKESFPLTVTSAQKNPTAFYLCASSPRTGDGYTFGSGTRLTVV.

This clone was detected a few times. V is TRBV4-1 and J is TRBJ1-6; 7 bases match TRBD1. Germline CDR1 reads MGHRA; CDR2 reads YSYEKL. V lost 4 bases and J lost 9; bases outside the gene matches: 9. This CDR3 is 15 amino acids long. CDR3 protein: CASSLGQVQGSPLHF. DNA of the CDR3: TGCGCCAGCAGCCTAGGACAGGTCCAGGGTTCACCCCTCCACTTT.

V gene TRBV9 combines with J gene TRBJ2-5; TRBD2 agrees at 10 bases. The CDR3 runs 14 residues. Germline lookup yields CDR1 SGDLS and CDR2 YYNGEE. With 4 bases clipped from V and 6 bases from J, the junction kept 6 bases outside the gene matches. DNA of the CDR3: TGTGCCAGCAGCCAGAGCGGGGGGGCCCAGACCCAGTACTTC. Translation: CASSQSGGAQTQYF.